This T cell receptor beta chain was recorded in a study of T cell changes during pregnancy in multiple sclerosis. This table comes from immunoSEQ multiplex PCR, and its TCRdb copy is limited to in-frame clones, with some not included. The sample carries under 50,000 clones, over 80% recorded once. V lost 3 bases and J 0 bases, leaving 9 bases between the germline ends. This CDR3 region has 15 residues. Germline CDR1 and CDR2: MNHEY and SMNVEV (reference sequence). The sequencing here drew on CD8+ T cells from peripheral blood mononuclear cells, taken before pregnancy. This TCR was recovered from a female donor with multiple sclerosis, enrolled in a pregnancy study. The chain recombines TRBV27 with TRBJ2-1, with D possibly being TRBD2 (6 bases). CDR3 bases: TGTGCCAGCAGTTTTGGAGGGAGCTCCTACAATGAGCAGTTCTTC. Its translation is CASSFGGSSYNEQFF.